One and the same sample provided the 17 T cell receptor beta chains below, sequenced in a study of spatial heterogeneity in lung cancer. TCRdb passed the 5' RACE reads through MiXCR, listing each CDR3 protein once. The table lists about 10,000 distinct CDR3 sequences, 23% of them singletons. Time point indicated: blood at routine non-recurrence follow-up after resection. The sample in question was PBMCs, obtained at follow-up. The receptors here all came from a female donor with early-stage non-small cell lung cancer.

V is TRBV7-6 and J is TRBJ2-2, with D tentatively TRBD1 (6 bases). The CDR3 consists of 17 residues. V lost 0 bases and J lost 1, with 12 bases in between. Looked up from germline, CDR1 is SGHVS and CDR2 is FNYEAQ. In nucleotides, the CDR3 is TGTGCCAGCAGCTTAGCCTCGGGACACCTGAACACCGGGGAGCTGTTTTTT. Translated, it gives CASSLASGHLNTGELFF.

The chain recombines TRBV12-5 with TRBJ2-3, with 15 bases identical to TRBD2. CDR3 length: 20 residues. Germline CDR1 and CDR2: LGHNT and FRNRAP. The ends lost 1 base at V and 6 bases at J; junction bases unmatched: 14. CDR3: CASGLALLPGLAGGADTQYF. For the CDR3, the DNA is TGTGCTAGTGGTTTGGCACTACTACCGGGACTAGCGGGAGGCGCGGATACGCAGTATTTT.

This chain uses TRBV12-3 or TRBV12-4 with TRBJ2-5; no reliable D call. V dropped 7 bases and J dropped 2 bases, with 11 bases sitting between them. The CDR3 is 13 amino acids. The CDR3 region has the DNA TGTGCCAGCACTATCTCGGGTCAAGAGACCCAGTACTTC. Translation gives CASTISGQETQYF.

The chain couples TRBV30 to TRBJ1-5; possibly TRBD1 for D (5 bases). CDR3 length equals 17 residues. The V and J ends lost 2 bases and 0 bases respectively, with 17 bases between them. Per the germline V gene, CDR1 is GTSNPN and CDR2 is SVGIG (reference sequence). The CDR3 reads CAWSPRGGQPSNQPQHF. The CDR3, as DNA: TGTGCCTGGAGTCCCCGAGGAGGACAACCTAGCAATCAGCCCCAGCATTTT.

This clonotype was counted only a few times. The J gene is TRBJ2-1, the V gene TRBV9; no clear D. With 0 bases removed from V and 10 bases from J, the gap between germline ends came to 14 bases. Germline lookup yields CDR1 SGDLS and CDR2 YYNGEE. The length of the CDR3 is 14 residues. CDR3 bases: TGTGCCAGCAGCGTAGGACGGAGTGACGAGGAGCAGTTCTTC. Its translation: CASSVGRSDEEQFF.

By share of the sample, this clonotype is medium-sized (0.01 to 0.1%). This chain joins TRBV2 and TRBJ2-1, with no clear D. Germline CDR1 SNHLY, CDR2 FYNNEI. The CDR3 has 14 amino acids. V lost 3 bases, J lost 7 bases, and 13 bases lay in between. DNA for the CDR3: TGTGCCAGCAGTGAGTCGACCCCTGGGAATGAGCAGTTCTTC. It encodes CASSESTPGNEQFF.

The DNA of the CDR3 is TGTGCCAGCAGCTTAGCCAACCTGGGGACTGGGAGAGCAGATACGCAGTATTTT. As protein: CASSLANLGTGRADTQYF. The J gene is TRBJ2-3, the V gene TRBV11-1; tentatively, D is TRBD2 (6 bases). Trimming removed 0 bases from V and 4 bases from J, with 20 bases in between. Germline V CDR1 and CDR2: SGHAT, FQDESV (reference sequence). CDR3 length equals 18 residues.

The chain uses TRBV14 and TRBJ2-1; D gene unclear. CDR1 and CDR2 (germline): SGHDN, FVKESK. Trimming left V 6 bases short and J 6 bases short, with 12 bases between. This CDR3 contains 13 residues. The CDR3 nucleotides read TGTGCCAGCAGTCTTCAAACGTTCAATGAGCAGTTCTTC. Translation: CASSLQTFNEQFF.

This clonotype was seen only a few times. The chain is built from TRBV3-1 and TRBJ2-3; D gene ambiguous. This CDR3 comprises 15 residues. V was cut by 0 bases and J by 3 bases, with 10 bases left in between. The germline gives CDR1 LGHDT, CDR2 YNNKEL (reference sequence). CDR3 sequence: CASSQDRRQTDTQYF. The CDR3 nucleotides read TGTGCCAGCAGCCAAGATCGGCGGCAGACAGATACGCAGTATTTT.

This clonotype has just a few counts. The chain couples TRBV7-2 to TRBJ1-2; D uncertain. CDR3 length equals 13 residues. In germline, CDR1 is SGHTA, CDR2 FQGNSA. V lost 5 bases and J 5 bases, leaving 12 bases between the germline ends. This chain's CDR3 is CASSLWQLYGYTF. The CDR3 nucleotides are TGTGCCAGCAGCCTCTGGCAGCTTTATGGCTACACCTTC.

The rearrangement links TRBV5-1 to TRBJ2-6; 8 bases line up with TRBD2. Trimming at V came to 7 bases and at J to 2 bases, leaving 8 bases not matched to a gene. The CDR3 is made up of 16 amino acids. Per germline, CDR1 SGHRS and CDR2 YFSETQ. The CDR3 is CASGPQLAAGANVLTF. In DNA form, the CDR3 reads TGCGCCAGCGGACCTCAACTAGCGGCTGGGGCCAACGTCCTGACTTTC.

The chain uses TRBV19 and TRBJ1-5; TRBD1 agrees at 9 bases. Per the germline V gene, CDR1 is LNHDA and CDR2 is SQIVND (reference sequence). Germline trimming cut 1 base from V and 5 bases from J; bases unmatched to any gene: 6. The length of the CDR3 is 16 residues. The CDR3 DNA reads TGTGCCAGTAGTATAGGGAGGAACAGGGGGCATCAGCCCCAGCATTTT. Amino acid sequence: CASSIGRNRGHQPQHF.

This chain uses TRBV3-1 with TRBJ2-1; 10 positions agree with TRBD2. V shed 0 bases and J 8 bases; nucleotides not matched to a gene: 7. In germline, CDR1 is LGHDT, CDR2 YNNKEL (reference sequence). This CDR3 is 16 amino acids long. CDR3 DNA: TGTGCCAGCAGCCAAGAGGGGGCTAGCGGGAGCCATGAGCAGTTCTTC. It is translated as CASSQEGASGSHEQFF.

The chain uses TRBV7-8 and TRBJ2-7, with TRBD2 as a possible D gene (6 bases). Trimming pared 3 bases from V and 5 bases from J, leaving 11 bases between. In germline, CDR1 is SGHVS, CDR2 FQNEAQ. This CDR3 is 13 amino acids long. The CDR3 nucleotides are TGTGCCAGCAGCTTCGGAGCGGGCCACGAGCAGTACTTC. It translates to CASSFGAGHEQYF. The variable domain in full, completed from reference TRBV7-8 and TRBJ2-7, reads GAGVSQSPRYKVAKRGQDVALRCDPISGHVSLFWYQQALGQGPEFLTYFQNEAQLDKSGLPSDRFFAERPEGSVSTLKIQRTQQEDSAVYLCASSFGAGHEQYFGPGTRLTVT.

This chain links TRBV10-2 with TRBJ2-5; perhaps TRBD1 as D (6 bases). V was clipped by 3 bases and J by 0 bases, with 14 bases between them. The CDR3 consists of 16 residues. The germline gives CDR1 WSHSY, CDR2 SAAADI. The CDR3 DNA follows: TGCGCCAGCAGTGATCTATTCGAGGGGGACCAAGAGACCCAGTACTTC. Translated: CASSDLFEGDQETQYF.

In this sample, this clonotype turned up a few times. This chain uses TRBV21-1 with TRBJ2-7; the table calls TRBD1, which could not be checked here. TRBV21-1 is a listed pseudogene. The CDR3 is 12 amino acids. CDR3 in amino acids: CPVRESSYEQYF. The CDR3 nucleotides read TGTCCGGTACGGGAGAGCTCCTACGAGCAGTACTTC.

This clonotype is medium-sized within its sample. V and J are TRBV19 and TRBJ2-6; D unclear. With 5 bases removed from V and 0 bases from J, the gap between germline ends came to 8 bases. Looked up from germline, CDR1 is LNHDA and CDR2 is SQIVND (reference sequence). The CDR3 is 15 amino acids. CDR3: CASSPISSGANVLTF. The CDR3 DNA is TGTGCCAGTAGTCCGATAAGCTCTGGGGCCAACGTCCTGACTTTC.